This T cell receptor (beta chain) came from a study of blood T cell repertoires in COVID-19. Study-level information: The analysed material was cDNA or gDNA that came from T cells, B-cell-depleted T cells, or PBMCs.

Germline CDR1 MGHDK, CDR2 SYGVNS. The CDR3 loop spans 16 amino acids. Trimming removed 10 bases from V and 4 bases from J, with 24 bases in between. Recruits, aged about 18 to 95 years, lived in 24 US areas. Cohort assignment relied on participant-reported clinical history. Before they entered the study, exposed participants had met a COVID-19 case within 2 weeks. Libraries were prepared by immunoSEQ multiplex PCR; TCRdb keeps only in-frame clonotypes and omits some of them. The top ten clones hold around an eighth of a sample with 150,000 to 200,000 clones, roughly three quarters of them seen once. The sequence came from a man aged 55-75 years who had been exposed to COVID-19. V gene TRBV25-1 combines with J gene TRBJ2-3; weak D call: TRBD1 (7 bases). The source material was PBMCs or T cells enriched from blood (not recorded which). Here the CDR3 DNA reads TGTGCCACCCAGAGAGGTGGAGGGGGCGCTTCAGATACGCAGTATTTT. Translating it yields CATQRGGGGASDTQYF.